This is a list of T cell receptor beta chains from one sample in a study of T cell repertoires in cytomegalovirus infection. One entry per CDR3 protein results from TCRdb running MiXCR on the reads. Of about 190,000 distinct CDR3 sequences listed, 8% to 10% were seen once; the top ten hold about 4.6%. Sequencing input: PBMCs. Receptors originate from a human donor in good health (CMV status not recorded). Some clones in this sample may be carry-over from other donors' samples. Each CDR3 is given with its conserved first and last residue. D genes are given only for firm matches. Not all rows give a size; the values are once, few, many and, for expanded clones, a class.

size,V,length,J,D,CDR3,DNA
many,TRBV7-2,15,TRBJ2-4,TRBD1,CASSLSGTGKNIQYF,TGTGCCAGCAGCTTATCAGGGACAGGGAAAAACATTCAGTACTTC
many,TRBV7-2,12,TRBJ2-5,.,CASSQRAETQYF,TGTGCCAGCAGCCAAAGGGCAGAGACCCAGTACTTC
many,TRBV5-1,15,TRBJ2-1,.,CASSLGSALRDEQFF,TGCGCCAGCAGCTTAGGTTCTGCCCTGAGAGACGAGCAGTTCTTC
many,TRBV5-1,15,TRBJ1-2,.,CASSLSGQAPYGYTF,TGCGCCAGCAGCTTGTCCGGACAAGCCCCTTATGGCTACACCTTC
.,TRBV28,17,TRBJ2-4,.,CASSLLGRFEVKNIQYF,TGTGCCAGCAGTTTATTGGGGCGCTTTGAGGTCAAAAACATTCAGTACTTC
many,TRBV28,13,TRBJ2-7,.,CASGFSGSYEQYF,TGTGCCAGCGGGTTCTCAGGATCCTACGAGCAGTACTTC
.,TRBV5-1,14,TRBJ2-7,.,CASNLGDGTYEQYF,TGCGCCAGCAACTTGGGGGACGGGACCTACGAGCAGTACTTC
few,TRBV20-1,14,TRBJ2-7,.,CSARSLVGNYEQYF,TGCAGTGCTAGATCCCTCGTAGGGAACTACGAGCAGTACTTC
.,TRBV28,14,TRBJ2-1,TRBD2,CASTSGGSYNEQFF,TGTGCCAGCACTAGCGGGGGTTCATACAATGAGCAGTTCTTC
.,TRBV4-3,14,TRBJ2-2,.,CASSLETNTGELFF,TGCGCCAGCAGCCTCGAAACGAACACCGGGGAGCTGTTTTTT
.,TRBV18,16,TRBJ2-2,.,CASSPRVRGHTGELFF,TGTGCCAGCTCACCACGCGTGAGAGGTCACACCGGGGAGCTGTTTTTT
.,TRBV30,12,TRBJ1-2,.,CAWSPGTYGYTF,TGTGCCTGGAGTCCCGGCACCTATGGCTACACCTTC
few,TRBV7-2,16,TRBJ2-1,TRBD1,CASSLEGAPSYNEQFF,TGTGCCAGCAGCTTAGAGGGGGCCCCCTCCTACAATGAGCAGTTCTTC
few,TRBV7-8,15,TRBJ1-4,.,CASSLGQVGAEKLFF,TGTGCCAGCAGCTTAGGGCAGGTGGGGGCTGAAAAACTGTTTTTT
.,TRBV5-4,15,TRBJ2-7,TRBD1,CASRPGTASSYEQYF,TGTGCCAGCAGACCCGGGACAGCCTCGTCCTACGAGCAGTACTTC
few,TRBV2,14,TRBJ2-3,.,CASSRDGNTDTQYF,TGTGCCAGCAGTCGCGACGGGAACACAGATACGCAGTATTTT
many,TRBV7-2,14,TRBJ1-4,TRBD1,CASSFRDRDEKLFF,TGTGCCAGCAGCTTCCGGGACAGGGACGAAAAACTGTTTTTT
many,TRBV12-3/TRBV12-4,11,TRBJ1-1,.,CASRINTEAFF,TGTGCCAGCAGAATAAACACTGAAGCTTTCTTT
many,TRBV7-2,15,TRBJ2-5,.,CASSLVRGTQETQYF,TGTGCCAGCAGCTTGGTCCGGGGGACCCAAGAGACCCAGTACTTC
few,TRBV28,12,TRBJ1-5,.,CASSRSNQPQHF,TGTGCCAGCAGCCGTAGCAATCAGCCCCAGCATTTT
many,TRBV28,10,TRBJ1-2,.,CASLGYGYTF,TGTGCCAGCTTGGGTTATGGCTACACCTTC
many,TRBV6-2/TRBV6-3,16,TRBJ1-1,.,CASSYSIVPLNTEAFF,TGTGCCAGCAGTTACTCGATAGTGCCTTTGAACACTGAAGCTTTCTTT
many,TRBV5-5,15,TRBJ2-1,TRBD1,CASSVDRVSYNEQFF,TGTGCCAGCAGCGTCGACAGGGTCTCCTACAATGAGCAGTTCTTC
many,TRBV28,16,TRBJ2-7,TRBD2,CASSFRLAGVTYEQYF,TGTGCCAGCAGTTTTAGACTAGCGGGAGTGACCTACGAGCAGTACTTC
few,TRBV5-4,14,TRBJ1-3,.,CASSLVGPGNTIYF,TGTGCCAGCAGCTTGGTGGGACCTGGAAACACCATATATTTT
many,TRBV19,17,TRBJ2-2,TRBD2,CASSGTSGRRGPGELFF,TGTGCCAGTAGTGGAACTAGCGGGAGACGGGGGCCCGGGGAGCTGTTTTTT
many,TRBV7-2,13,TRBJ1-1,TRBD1,CASSSGQARRSFF,TGTGCCAGCAGCTCAGGACAGGCTCGGAGGTCTTTCTTT
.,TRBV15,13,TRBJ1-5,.,CATSREATQPQHF,TGTGCCACCAGCAGAGAAGCAACTCAGCCCCAGCATTTT
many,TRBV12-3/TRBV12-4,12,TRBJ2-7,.,CASSLTNTKQYF,TGTGCCAGCAGTTTAACTAACACCAAGCAGTACTTC
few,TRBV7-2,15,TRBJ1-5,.,CASSWQGLWNQPQHF,TGTGCCAGCAGCTGGCAGGGATTATGGAATCAGCCCCAGCATTTT
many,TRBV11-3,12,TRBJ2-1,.,CASSPGRNEQFF,TGTGCCAGCAGCCCAGGACGCAATGAGCAGTTCTTC
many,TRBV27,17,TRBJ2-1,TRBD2,CASSLLPSGGAYNEQFF,TGTGCCAGCAGTCTACTTCCTAGCGGGGGGGCCTACAATGAGCAGTTCTTC
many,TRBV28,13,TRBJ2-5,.,CASSSGGKETQYF,TGTGCCAGCAGTTCCGGAGGAAAAGAGACCCAGTACTTC